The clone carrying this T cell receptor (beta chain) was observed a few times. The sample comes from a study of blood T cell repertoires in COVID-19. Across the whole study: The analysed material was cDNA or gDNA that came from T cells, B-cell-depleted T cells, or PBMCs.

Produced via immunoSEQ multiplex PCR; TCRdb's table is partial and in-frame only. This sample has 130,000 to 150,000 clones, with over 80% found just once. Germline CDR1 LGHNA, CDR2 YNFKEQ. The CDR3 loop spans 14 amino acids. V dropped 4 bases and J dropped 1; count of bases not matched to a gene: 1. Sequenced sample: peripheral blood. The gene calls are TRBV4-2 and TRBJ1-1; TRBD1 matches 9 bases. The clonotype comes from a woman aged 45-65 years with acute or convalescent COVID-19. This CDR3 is CASSRTGANTEAFF. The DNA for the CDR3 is TGTGCCAGCAGCCGGACAGGGGCGAACACTGAAGCTTTCTTT.